This T cell receptor (beta chain) was sequenced during a study of T-cell memory formation after mild COVID-19. Across the study: TCR clustering was largely donor specific. Findings and limits, study-wide: CD4+ contracting clones lay mainly in CM and EM, CD8+ ones in EMRA.

TCR alpha and TCR beta cDNA libraries carrying sample barcodes and UMIs came from 5'RACE with constant-segment primers. TCRdb redid the calling of the 5' RACE reads with MiXCR, one entry per CDR3 protein. The repertoire holds 280,000 or so distinct CDR3 sequences, with roughly 8.2% as singletons. Unmatched junction bases numbered 3, after V lost 5 bases and J lost 5 bases. This CDR3 comprises 14 residues. Germline lookup yields CDR1 MNHEY and CDR2 SVGAGI. Points on this clonotype: Its antigen is as yet unknown.

The sequencing sample was made of PBMCs or a T cell subset sorted from them (not recorded which). This receptor was identified in a man between 18 and 35 years old who had mild COVID-19 (a few samples of this study predate the infection). Cell type and time point are not known. The V gene is TRBV6-5, the J gene TRBJ1-6; 7 bases map to TRBD1. For the CDR3, the DNA is TGTGCCAGCAGTGACAGGGCAAATAATTCACCCCTCCACTTT. As protein: CASSDRANNSPLHF.